This T cell receptor (beta chain) was recovered during a study of beta chain features in type 1 diabetes. Every donor had blood drawn once into heparin, around 0.12 L on average. Cell sorting via CD45RO/CCR7/CD25/CD127/CD95/CD27 was performed to obtain CD4+ naive, central memory, regulatory and stem cell-like memory cells. The authors reverse transcribed all of the isolated RNA, so sequencing captured expressed TCRB transcripts. The protocol was immunoSEQ multiplex PCR, while the TCRdb copy is restricted to in-frame clones and leaves out a portion. The sample comprises 300,000 to 350,000 clones, roughly 14% of which are singletons, and roughly 0.015% rests with the top ten. This clone was counted between two and nine times. Its antigen is undetermined. The germline V gene has CDR1 SQVTM and CDR2 ANQGSEA. The CDR3 contains 11 residues. Trimming cost V 6 bases and J 6 bases, with 11 bases left between them.

Study results and limitations: Significant though moderate, a shortening of TCRB CDR3s appeared in all four CD4+ subsets of Type 1 diabetes patients. An over-representation of cells with high TCR expression could result from cDNA sequencing. Type 1 diabetes patients had VDJ junctions that carried fewer insertions and more deletions.

Sequences were obtained from naive CD4+ T cells from blood. This sequence was found in a woman between 18 and 29 years old with type 1 diabetes. The rearrangement joins TRBV29-1 to TRBJ1-2, with a weak D call TRBD1 (6 bases). The CDR3 DNA follows: TGCAGCGTGGGACATACAGATGGCTACACCTTC. It yields the protein CSVGHTDGYTF.